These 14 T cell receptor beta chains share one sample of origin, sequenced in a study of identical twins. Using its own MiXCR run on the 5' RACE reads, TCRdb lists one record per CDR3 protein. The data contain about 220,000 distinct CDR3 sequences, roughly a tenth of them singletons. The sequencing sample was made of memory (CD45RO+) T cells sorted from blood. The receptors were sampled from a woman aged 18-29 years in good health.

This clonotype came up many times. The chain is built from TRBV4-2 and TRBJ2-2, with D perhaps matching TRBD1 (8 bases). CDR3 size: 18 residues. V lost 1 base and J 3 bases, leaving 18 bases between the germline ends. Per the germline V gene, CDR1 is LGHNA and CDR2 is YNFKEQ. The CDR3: CASSQVGGGQAHTGELFF. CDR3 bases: TGTGCCAGCAGCCAAGTCGGCGGGGGACAGGCTCACACCGGGGAGCTGTTTTTT.

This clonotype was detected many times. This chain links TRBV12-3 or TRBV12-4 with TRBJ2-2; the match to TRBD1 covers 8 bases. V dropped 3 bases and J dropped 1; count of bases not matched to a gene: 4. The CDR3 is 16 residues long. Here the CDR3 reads CASSLTGVGNTGELFF. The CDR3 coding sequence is TGTGCCAGCAGTTTGACAGGGGTTGGGAACACCGGGGAGCTGTTTTTT.

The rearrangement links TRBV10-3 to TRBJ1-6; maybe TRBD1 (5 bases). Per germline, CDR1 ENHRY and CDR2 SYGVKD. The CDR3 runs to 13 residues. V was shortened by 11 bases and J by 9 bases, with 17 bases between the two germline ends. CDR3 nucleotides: TGTGCCGCCTCGGAGGGGTACGGTTCACCCCTCCACTTT. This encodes CAASEGYGSPLHF.

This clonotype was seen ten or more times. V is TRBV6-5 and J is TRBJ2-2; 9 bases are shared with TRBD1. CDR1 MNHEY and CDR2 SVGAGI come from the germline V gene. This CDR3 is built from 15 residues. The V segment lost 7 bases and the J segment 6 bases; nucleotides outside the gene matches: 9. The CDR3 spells CASIRDREGAGELFF. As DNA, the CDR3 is TGTGCCAGCATTAGGGACAGGGAGGGCGCCGGGGAGCTGTTTTTT.

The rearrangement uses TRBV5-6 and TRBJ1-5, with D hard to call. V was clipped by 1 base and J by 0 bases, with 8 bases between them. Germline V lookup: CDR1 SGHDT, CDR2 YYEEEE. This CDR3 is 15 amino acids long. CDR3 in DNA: TGTGCCAGCAGCTTGAGGATACATAGCAATCAGCCCCAGCATTTT. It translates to CASSLRIHSNQPQHF.

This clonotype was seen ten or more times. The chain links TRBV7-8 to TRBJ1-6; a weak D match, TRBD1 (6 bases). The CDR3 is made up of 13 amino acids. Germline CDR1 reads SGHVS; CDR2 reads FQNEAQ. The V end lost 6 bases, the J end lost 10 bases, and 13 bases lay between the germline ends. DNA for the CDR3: TGTGCCAGCAGTTCAGGGGTTCGATCACCCCTCCACTTT. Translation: CASSSGVRSPLHF.

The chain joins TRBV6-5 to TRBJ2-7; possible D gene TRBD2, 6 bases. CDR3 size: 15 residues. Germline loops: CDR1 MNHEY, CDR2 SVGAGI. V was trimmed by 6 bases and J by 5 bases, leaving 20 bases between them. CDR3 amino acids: CASRLKGASDDEQYF. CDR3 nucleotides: TGTGCCAGCAGATTAAAAGGAGCTAGCGATGACGAGCAGTACTTC.

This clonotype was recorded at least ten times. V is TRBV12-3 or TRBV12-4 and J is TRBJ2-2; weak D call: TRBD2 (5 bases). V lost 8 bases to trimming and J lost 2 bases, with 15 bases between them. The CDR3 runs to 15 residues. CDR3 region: CASRRTLLNTGELFF. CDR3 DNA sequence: TGTGCCAGCCGTAGGACTTTACTCAACACCGGGGAGCTGTTTTTT.

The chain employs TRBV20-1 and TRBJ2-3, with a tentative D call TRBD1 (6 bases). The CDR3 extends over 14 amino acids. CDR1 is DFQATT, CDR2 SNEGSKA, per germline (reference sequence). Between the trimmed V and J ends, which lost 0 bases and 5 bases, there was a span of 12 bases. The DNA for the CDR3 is TGCAGTGCTAGAGATATACAGGGCCGAGATACGCAGTATTTT. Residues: CSARDIQGRDTQYF.

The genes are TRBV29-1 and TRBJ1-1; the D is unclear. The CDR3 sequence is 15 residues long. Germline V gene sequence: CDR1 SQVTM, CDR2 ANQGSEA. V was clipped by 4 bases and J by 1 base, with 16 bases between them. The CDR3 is CSVGVLSVRNTEAFF. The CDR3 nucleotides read TGCAGCGTTGGGGTCCTTTCGGTACGGAACACTGAAGCTTTCTTT.

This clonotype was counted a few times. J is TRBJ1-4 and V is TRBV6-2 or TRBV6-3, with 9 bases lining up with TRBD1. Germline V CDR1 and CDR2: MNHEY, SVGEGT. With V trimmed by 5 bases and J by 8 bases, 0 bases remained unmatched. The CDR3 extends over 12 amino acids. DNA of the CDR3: TGTGCCAGCAGTACAGGGGGCGAAAAACTGTTTTTT. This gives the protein CASSTGGEKLFF.

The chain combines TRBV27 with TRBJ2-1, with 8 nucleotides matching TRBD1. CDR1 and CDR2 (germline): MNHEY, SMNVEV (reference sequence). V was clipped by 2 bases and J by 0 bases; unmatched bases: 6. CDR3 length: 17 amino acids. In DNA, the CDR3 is TGTGCCAGCAGTTTACCGGGACAGGCCAGCTCCTACAATGAGCAGTTCTTC. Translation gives CASSLPGQASSYNEQFF.

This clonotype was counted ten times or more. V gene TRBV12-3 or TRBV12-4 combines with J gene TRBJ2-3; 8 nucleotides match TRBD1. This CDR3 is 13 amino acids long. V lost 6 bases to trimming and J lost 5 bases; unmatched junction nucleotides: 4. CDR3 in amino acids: CASRQGAGDTQYF. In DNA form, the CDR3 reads TGTGCCAGCAGGCAGGGGGCAGGAGATACGCAGTATTTT.

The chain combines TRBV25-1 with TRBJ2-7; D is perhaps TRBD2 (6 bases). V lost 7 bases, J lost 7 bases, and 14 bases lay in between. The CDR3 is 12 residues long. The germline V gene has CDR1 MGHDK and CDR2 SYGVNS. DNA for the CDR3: TGTGCCAGCACCGGAGGAGGGAGGGAGCAGTACTTC. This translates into CASTGGGREQYF.